The 27 T cell receptor beta chains in this list originate from one sample, sequenced in a study of metastatic and nonmetastatic thyroid tumors. TCRdb reanalyzed the PCR reads via MiXCR. The data show 12,000 or so clones, 31% seen once. None of the patients had undergone any treatment ahead of thyroid surgery. The sample taken for sequencing was tumor tissue. These receptors all come from a female donor with papillary thyroid cancer or a benign thyroid nodule (not recorded which). Some clones in this sample may be carry-over from other donors' samples.

This chain connects TRBV11-2 to TRBJ2-1; the D gene is possibly TRBD2 (6 bases). The CDR3 totals 15 residues. V lost 5 bases and J 5 bases, leaving 16 bases between the germline ends. Germline V gene data show CDR1 as SGHAT and CDR2 as FQNNGV. The CDR3 DNA reads TGTGCCAGCAGCGATAGACTAGTGCCCAACAATGAGCAGTTCTTC. Translating gives CASSDRLVPNNEQFF.

V is TRBV27 and J is TRBJ2-7; 7 bases fit TRBD1. The length of the CDR3 is 13 residues. Germline-derived CDR1 and CDR2 are MNHEY and SMNVEV (reference sequence). The junction had 4 bases not matched to a gene; V was cut back by 6 bases and J by 2 bases. CDR3 sequence reads: CASRRQGAYEQYF. Here the CDR3 DNA reads TGTGCCAGCAGAAGACAGGGCGCCTACGAGCAGTACTTC.

The count of this clone is one. This chain connects TRBV20-1 to TRBJ2-1; 7 positions agree with TRBD2. V shed 5 bases, J shed 1 base, and the junction held 8 bases outside the gene matches. The germline V gene encodes CDR1 DFQATT and CDR2 SNEGSKA (reference sequence). The CDR3 runs 15 residues. CDR3 sequence reads: CSAGAGARSYNEQFF. In DNA form, the CDR3 reads TGCAGTGCTGGTGCGGGAGCCAGGTCCTACAATGAGCAGTTCTTC.

By sample share, this clone is medium-sized. The chain has TRBV30 and TRBJ2-7, with a tentative D call TRBD1 (6 bases). Germline V lookup: CDR1 GTSNPN, CDR2 SVGIG (reference sequence). The CDR3 spans 14 residues. Trimming took off 6 bases at V and 3 bases at J, with 18 bases between the two ends. CDR3 DNA sequence: TGTGCCTGTTCTCGGACAGAGAGCATCTACGAGCAGTACTTC. It encodes CACSRTESIYEQYF.

V is TRBV18 and J is TRBJ2-7, with D perhaps matching TRBD2 (5 bases). The length of the CDR3 is 15 residues. The ends were cut back, 3 bases at V and 3 bases at J, with 15 bases in the middle. Per germline, CDR1 KGHSH and CDR2 LQKENI. The CDR3 region has the DNA TGTGCCAGCTCACCTAGTGGCAATCGGGACTACGAGCAGTACTTC. Amino acid sequence: CASSPSGNRDYEQYF.

The sample holds many counts of this clone. The V and J genes are TRBV11-2 and TRBJ2-5; 9 bases are shared with TRBD1. The CDR3 is made up of 14 amino acids. The V gene's germline CDR1 is SGHAT and CDR2 FQNNGV. The J segment lost 2 bases and the V segment lost 5 bases, leaving 3 bases of the junction unmatched. CDR3 residues: CASSPGQGQETQYF. Here the CDR3 DNA reads TGTGCCAGCAGCCCCGGACAGGGGCAAGAGACCCAGTACTTC.

In the case of this clone: The germline gene is not matched at one end of the junction; a read error may be the cause. The chain recombines TRBV28 with TRBJ2-1; D remains unclear. The CDR3 loop spans 15 amino acids. From germline, CDR1 is MDHEN and CDR2 SYDVKM. The CDR3 region is CAISLWSSRSNEQFF. The CDR3 bases are TGTGCCATCAGTTTATGGTCGAGCAGGTCGAATGAGCAGTTCTTC.

V and J are TRBV3-1 and TRBJ2-1; D is tentatively TRBD1 or TRBD2 (5 bases each). From germline, CDR1 is LGHDT and CDR2 YNNKEL (reference sequence). This CDR3 has 13 residues. Deletions cut 4 bases from V and 5 bases from J, with 9 bases between. CDR3 coding DNA: TGTGCCAGCAGCCCGGGACGCCACAATGAGCAGTTCTTC. Protein sequence: CASSPGRHNEQFF.

V is TRBV12-3 or TRBV12-4 and J is TRBJ2-7, with D possibly being TRBD1 (6 bases). The CDR3 sequence is 14 residues long. The V and J ends lost 3 bases and 2 bases respectively, with 11 bases between them. CDR3 DNA: TGTGCCAGCAGTTTGGGGGCTTTCGCCTACGAGCAGTACTTC. It specifies CASSLGAFAYEQYF.

The sample holds a few counts of this clone. The rearrangement joins TRBV27 to TRBJ1-2, with TRBD1 matching over 9 bases. In germline, CDR1 is MNHEY, CDR2 SMNVEV (reference sequence). The J segment lost 6 bases and the V segment lost 3 bases, leaving 5 bases of the junction unmatched. CDR3 length: 14 residues. The CDR3 sequence: CASSFLDRGDGYTF. The CDR3 DNA sequence: TGTGCCAGCAGTTTTCTGGACAGGGGCGATGGCTACACCTTC.

By proportion, this clone is medium-sized. The CDR3 reads CASSPRRAGYQQYF. The CDR3 DNA follows: TGTGCCAGCTCACCGAGACGGGCTGGGTACCAGCAGTACTTC. The V gene is TRBV18, the J gene TRBJ2-7; D ambiguous. Trimming cost V 3 bases and J 8 bases, with 17 bases left between them. CDR1 is KGHSH, CDR2 LQKENI, per germline. CDR3 length: 14 amino acids. Filled out from reference TRBV18 and TRBJ2-7, the complete variable domain reads NAGVMQNPRHLVRRRGQEARLRCSPMKGHSHVYWYRQLPEEGLKFMVYLQKENIIDESGMPKERFSAEFPKEGPSILRIQQVVRGDSAAYFCASSPRRAGYQQYFGPGTRLTVT.

The V and J genes are TRBV2 and TRBJ2-1; 12 nucleotides line up with TRBD2. Germline V gene sequence: CDR1 SNHLY, CDR2 FYNNEI. The CDR3 length is 15 residues. V lost 5 bases to trimming and J lost 6 bases; unmatched junction nucleotides: 5. The CDR3 region has the DNA TGTGCCAGCAGTCCTCTAGCGGGGGGGACCAATGAGCAGTTCTTC. Its protein product is CASSPLAGGTNEQFF.

Note on this clone: The germline gene is not matched at one end of the junction; a read error may be the cause. The J gene is TRBJ2-1, the V gene TRBV5-1; 8 nucleotides align to TRBD2. In germline, CDR1 is SGHRS, CDR2 YFSETQ. The CDR3 sequence is 15 residues long. The CDR3 bases are TGCGCCAGCAGCTTGGAGGGACTAGTCTACGATGAGCAGTTCTTC. Encoded protein: CASSLEGLVYDEQFF.

Only a few counts were recorded for this clone. This chain joins TRBV12-3 or TRBV12-4 and TRBJ2-7; D might be TRBD2 (6 bases). CDR3 length equals 15 residues. Between the trimmed V and J ends, which lost 3 bases and 4 bases, there was a span of 16 bases. The DNA for the CDR3 is TGTGCCAGCAGTTTTGGGCTAGCGCCGGGGTACGAGCAGTACTTC. Translation gives CASSFGLAPGYEQYF.

This clone occurred many times. J is TRBJ1-1 and V is TRBV12-3 or TRBV12-4; 9 bases are shared with TRBD1. Trimming at V came to 5 bases and at J to 5 bases, leaving 6 bases not matched to a gene. The length of the CDR3 is 14 residues. Here the CDR3 reads CASSARTGVTEAFF. The CDR3 DNA is TGTGCCAGCAGTGCCCGGACAGGGGTTACTGAAGCTTTCTTT.

The chain is built from TRBV13 and TRBJ2-2; 15 nucleotides match TRBD2. After removal of 5 bases from V and 1 base from J, the junction contained 8 bases not matched to a gene. From germline, CDR1 is PRHDT and CDR2 FYEKMQ (reference sequence). CDR3 length: 19 amino acids. CDR3 coding DNA: TGTGCCAGCAGCAACCCCCCGGGACTAGCGGGAGGGAACACCGGGGAGCTGTTTTTT. Translating it yields CASSNPPGLAGGNTGELFF. Based on the CDR3 plus reference TRBV13 and TRBJ2-2, the full variable domain is AAGVIQSPRHLIKEKRETATLKCYPIPRHDTVYWYQQGPGQDPQFLISFYEKMQSDKGSIPDRFSAQQFSDYHSELNMSSLELGDSALYFCASSNPPGLAGGNTGELFFGEGSRLTVL.

The sample holds many counts of this clone. The same CDR3 arises from other DNA sequences in this sample as well. CDR3 amino acids: CSARDVSSGIFYNEQFF. In nucleotides, the CDR3 is TGCAGTGCTAGAGATGTTTCTAGCGGGATTTTCTACAATGAGCAGTTCTTC. The chain recombines TRBV20-1 with TRBJ2-1, with 9 bases identical to TRBD2. J gave up 3 bases and V 0 bases, and 9 bases lay outside the gene matches. Germline CDR1 is DFQATT and CDR2 is SNEGSKA (reference sequence). There are 17 residues in the CDR3.

This clone was recorded a few times. V is TRBV6-1 and J is TRBJ2-1; D possibly corresponds to TRBD1 (6 bases). The CDR3 consists of 16 residues. Trimming cost V 4 bases and J 1 base, with 14 bases left between them. Per the germline V gene, CDR1 is MNHNS and CDR2 is SASEGT. CDR3 sequence: CASSVWGQNSYNEQFF. The CDR3 DNA sequence: TGTGCCAGCAGTGTCTGGGGGCAGAATTCCTACAATGAGCAGTTCTTC.

The chain uses TRBV18 and TRBJ2-7; TRBD2 is a possible D gene (6 bases). This CDR3 comprises 16 residues. V was cut by 4 bases and J by 3 bases, with 19 bases left in between. Germline V gene lookup returns CDR1 KGHSH and CDR2 LQKENI. The CDR3 region is CASSRSGVGDFYEQYF. As DNA, the CDR3 is TGTGCCAGCTCACGTTCGGGGGTGGGAGATTTCTACGAGCAGTACTTC. The variable domain in full, completed from reference TRBV18 and TRBJ2-7, reads NAGVMQNPRHLVRRRGQEARLRCSPMKGHSHVYWYRQLPEEGLKFMVYLQKENIIDESGMPKERFSAEFPKEGPSILRIQQVVRGDSAAYFCASSRSGVGDFYEQYFGPGTRLTVT.

This clone is labeled medium-sized. The same CDR3 also results from other DNA sequences found in this sample. The V call is TRBV7-6, the J call TRBJ2-1; perhaps D is TRBD1 or TRBD2 (6 bases each). Germline loops: CDR1 SGHVS, CDR2 FNYEAQ. V shed 5 bases and J shed 6 bases, with 20 bases lying between them. CDR3 size: 16 residues. The CDR3, as DNA: TGTGCCAGCAGCCCCCTCAGGGGTGGGGGGTCCAATGAGCAGTTCTTC. Protein: CASSPLRGGGSNEQFF. The full variable domain, rest sourced from reference TRBV7-6 and TRBJ2-1, is GAGVSQSPRYKVTKRGQDVALRCDPISGHVSLYWYRQALGQGPEFLTYFNYEAQQDKSGLPNDRFSAERPEGSISTLTIQRTEQRDSAMYRCASSPLRGGGSNEQFFGPGTRLTVL.

Ten or more counts support this clone. The genes are TRBV2 and TRBJ1-1; D gene ambiguous. Germline V gene lookup returns CDR1 SNHLY and CDR2 FYNNEI. The CDR3 loop spans 13 amino acids. The V end was cut by 4 bases, the J end by 6 bases, with 12 bases between. CDR3 nucleotides: TGTGCCAGCAGTGCTGGGTTCCATGCTGAAGCTTTCTTT. It is translated as CASSAGFHAEAFF. Complete variable domain (other parts from reference TRBV2 and TRBJ1-1): EPEVTQTPSHQVTQMGQEVILRCVPISNHLYFYWYRQILGQKVEFLVSFYNNEISEKSEIFDDQFSVERPDGSNFTLKIRSTKLEDSAMYFCASSAGFHAEAFFGQGTRLTVV.

This clone was detected only a few times. The genes are TRBV28 and TRBJ2-7, with D perhaps matching TRBD1 (6 bases). The ends were cut back, 2 bases at V and 3 bases at J, with 14 bases in the middle. The germline gives CDR1 MDHEN, CDR2 SYDVKM. This CDR3 spans 15 amino acids. CDR3 sequence: CASSLKFTGIYEQYF. The CDR3 nucleotides are TGTGCCAGCAGTTTAAAATTTACAGGGATCTACGAGCAGTACTTC.

Sample share makes this clone medium-sized. The rearrangement uses TRBV5-1 and TRBJ1-6; D gene uncertain. Trimming pared 2 bases from V and 6 bases from J, leaving 9 bases between. This CDR3 contains 14 residues. Germline V lookup: CDR1 SGHRS, CDR2 YFSETQ. The CDR3 DNA is TGCGCCAGCAGCTTATTCCTATCTAATTCACCCCTCCACTTT. Protein: CASSLFLSNSPLHF.

This clone is judged medium-sized. The chain's CDR3 is CSALQGGEQYF. In nucleotides, the CDR3 is TGCAGTGCCCTACAGGGTGGGGAGCAGTACTTC. The chain is built from TRBV20-1 and TRBJ2-7, with D possibly TRBD1 on 6 matching bases. The CDR3 totals 11 residues. V gave up 6 bases and J gave up 7 bases, with 13 bases separating them. The germline gives CDR1 DFQATT, CDR2 SNEGSKA (reference sequence).

This clone came up many times. The chain combines TRBV10-3 with TRBJ1-5; D possibly corresponds to TRBD1 (6 bases). Per germline, CDR1 ENHRY and CDR2 SYGVKD. The CDR3 length is 14 residues. Trimming cost V 4 bases and J 6 bases, with 13 bases left between them. The CDR3 DNA sequence: TGTGCCATCAGTGGCGAGGGGGGAAGTCAGCCCCAGCATTTT. Translating gives CAISGEGGSQPQHF.

This chain joins TRBV6-5 and TRBJ2-7, with a weak D call TRBD1 (7 bases). The germline V and J ends were trimmed by 4 bases and 6 bases, with 19 bases remaining between them. Per the germline V gene, CDR1 is MNHEY and CDR2 is SVGAGI. This CDR3 contains 15 residues. This CDR3 reads CASSFQGGGPSEQYF. CDR3 DNA sequence: TGTGCCAGCAGTTTTCAAGGAGGGGGCCCAAGCGAGCAGTACTTC.

This clone was seen more than once but under ten times. V is TRBV6-4 and J is TRBJ2-3; TRBD2 agrees at 14 bases. The CDR3 is 15 residues long. V dropped 5 bases and J dropped 6; count of bases not matched to a gene: 4. The germline gives CDR1 MRHNA, CDR2 SNTAGT. CDR3 DNA sequence: TGTGCCAGCAGTAAGGGACTAGCGGGAGACGATACGCAGTATTTT. Amino acid sequence: CASSKGLAGDDTQYF.